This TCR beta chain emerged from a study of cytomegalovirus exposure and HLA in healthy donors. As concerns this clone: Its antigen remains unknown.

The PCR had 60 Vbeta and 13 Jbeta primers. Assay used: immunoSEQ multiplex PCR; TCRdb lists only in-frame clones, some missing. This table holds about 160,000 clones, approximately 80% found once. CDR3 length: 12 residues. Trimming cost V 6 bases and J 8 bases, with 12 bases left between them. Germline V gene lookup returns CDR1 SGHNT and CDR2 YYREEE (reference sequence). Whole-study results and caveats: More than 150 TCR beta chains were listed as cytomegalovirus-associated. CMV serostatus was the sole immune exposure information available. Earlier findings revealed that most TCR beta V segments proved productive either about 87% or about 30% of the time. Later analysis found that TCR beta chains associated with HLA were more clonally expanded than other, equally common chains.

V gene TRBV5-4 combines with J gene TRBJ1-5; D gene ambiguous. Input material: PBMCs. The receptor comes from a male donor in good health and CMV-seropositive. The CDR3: CASTQLREPQHF. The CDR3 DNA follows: TGTGCCAGCACCCAACTGAGGGAGCCCCAGCATTTT.